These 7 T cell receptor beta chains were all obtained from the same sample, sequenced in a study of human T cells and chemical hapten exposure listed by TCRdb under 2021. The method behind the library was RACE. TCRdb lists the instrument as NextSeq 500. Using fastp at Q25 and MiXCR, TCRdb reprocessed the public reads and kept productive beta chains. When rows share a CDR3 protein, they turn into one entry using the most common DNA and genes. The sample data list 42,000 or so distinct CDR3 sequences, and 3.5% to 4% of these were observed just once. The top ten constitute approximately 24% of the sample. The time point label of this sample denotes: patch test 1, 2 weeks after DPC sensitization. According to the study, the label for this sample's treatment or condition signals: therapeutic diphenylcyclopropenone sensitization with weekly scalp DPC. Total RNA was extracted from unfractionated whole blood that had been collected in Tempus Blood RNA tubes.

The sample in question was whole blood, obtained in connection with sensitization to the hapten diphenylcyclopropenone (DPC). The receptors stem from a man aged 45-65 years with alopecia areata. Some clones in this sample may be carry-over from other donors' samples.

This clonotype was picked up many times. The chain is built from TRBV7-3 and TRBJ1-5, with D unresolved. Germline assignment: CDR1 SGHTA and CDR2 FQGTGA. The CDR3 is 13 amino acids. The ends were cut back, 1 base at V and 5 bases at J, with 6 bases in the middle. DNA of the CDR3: TGTGCCAGCAGCTTAATGTCGGATCAGCCCCAGCATTTT. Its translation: CASSLMSDQPQHF.

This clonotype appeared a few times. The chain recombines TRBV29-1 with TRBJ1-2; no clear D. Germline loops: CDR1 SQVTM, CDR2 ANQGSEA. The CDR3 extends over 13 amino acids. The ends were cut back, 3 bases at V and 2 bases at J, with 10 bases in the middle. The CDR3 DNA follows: TGCAGCGTTGAGACGGGCAGGAACTATGGCTACACCTTC. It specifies CSVETGRNYGYTF.

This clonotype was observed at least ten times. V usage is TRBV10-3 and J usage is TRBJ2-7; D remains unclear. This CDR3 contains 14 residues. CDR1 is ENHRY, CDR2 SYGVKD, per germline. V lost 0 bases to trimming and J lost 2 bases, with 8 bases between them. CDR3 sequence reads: CAISESDGPYEQYF. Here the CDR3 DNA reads TGTGCCATCAGTGAGTCGGACGGCCCCTACGAGCAGTACTTC.

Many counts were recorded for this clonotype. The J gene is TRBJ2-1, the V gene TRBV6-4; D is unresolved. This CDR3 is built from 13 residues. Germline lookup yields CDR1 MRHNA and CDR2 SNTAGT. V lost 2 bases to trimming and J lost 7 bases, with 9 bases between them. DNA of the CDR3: TGTGCCAGCAGTGACCCTAATGTGAATGAGCAGTTCTTC. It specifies CASSDPNVNEQFF.

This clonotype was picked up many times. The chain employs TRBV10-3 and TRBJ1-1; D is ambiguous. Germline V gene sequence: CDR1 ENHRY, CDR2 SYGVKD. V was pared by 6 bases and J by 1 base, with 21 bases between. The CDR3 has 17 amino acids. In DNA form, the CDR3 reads TGTGCCATCAGCCAGGCATTGGGTAGTACCTCGAACACTGAAGCTTTCTTT. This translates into CAISQALGSTSNTEAFF.

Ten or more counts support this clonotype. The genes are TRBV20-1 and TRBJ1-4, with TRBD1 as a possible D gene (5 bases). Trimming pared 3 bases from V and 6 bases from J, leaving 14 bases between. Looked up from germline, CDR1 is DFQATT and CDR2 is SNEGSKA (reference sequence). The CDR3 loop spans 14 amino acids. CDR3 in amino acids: CSASVGGEDEKLFF. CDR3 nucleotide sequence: TGCAGTGCTAGTGTGGGGGGAGAAGATGAAAAACTGTTTTTT.

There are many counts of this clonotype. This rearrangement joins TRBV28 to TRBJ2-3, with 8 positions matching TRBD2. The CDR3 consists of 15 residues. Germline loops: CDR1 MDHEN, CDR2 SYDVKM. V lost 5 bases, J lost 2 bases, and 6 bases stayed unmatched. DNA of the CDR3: TGTGCCAGCAGTCTAAGCGGGAGTTCCACAGATACGCAGTATTTT. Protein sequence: CASSLSGSSTDTQYF.